This T cell receptor beta chain derives from a study of cytomegalovirus exposure and HLA in healthy donors. The primer mix had 60 Vbeta and 13 Jbeta primers. Assay used: immunoSEQ multiplex PCR; TCRdb lists only in-frame clones, some missing. The data include around 210,000 clones; the top ten clones carry 0.9% to 1.4%. Per the germline V gene, CDR1 is MNHEY and CDR2 is SMNVEV (reference sequence). The CDR3 runs 20 residues. V dropped 0 bases and J dropped 5; count of bases not matched to a gene: 11. This TCR derives from a girl aged 2-9 years in good health and CMV-seropositive. The chain couples TRBV27 to TRBJ2-3, with 16 bases aligning to TRBD2. Specimen: PBMCs. The CDR3 protein is CASSLSAGLAGGSELDTQYF. The CDR3 DNA sequence: TGTGCCAGCAGTTTATCCGCGGGACTAGCGGGAGGGTCAGAGTTAGATACGCAGTATTTT.